This T cell receptor beta chain came from a study of beta chain features in type 1 diabetes. V shed 0 bases and J shed 2 bases, with 14 bases lying between them. Germline-derived CDR1 and CDR2 are SGDLS and YYNGEE. The CDR3 has 16 amino acids. This clone was seen only a few times. A heparinised blood draw that averaged around 110 mL was obtained once from each donor. Sequencing targeted expressed TCRB transcripts, as all isolated RNA had been reverse transcribed. Naive, central memory and regulatory T cell samples produced a mean of approximately 3.9 million reads. The table came from immunoSEQ multiplex PCR; TCRdb's copy has only in-frame clones and leaves some out. The data hold 130,000 or so clones, with over 8% observed a single time.

The rearrangement uses TRBV9 and TRBJ2-5; no reliable D call. The receptor was derived from a woman aged 35 to 49 in good health. Sequenced sample: central memory CD4+ T cells from blood. The CDR3 reads CASSVGTALSQETQYF. The CDR3 region has the DNA TGTGCCAGCAGCGTAGGCACAGCCCTCTCACAAGAGACCCAGTACTTC.